In this sample, the clone carrying this T cell receptor (beta chain) is medium-sized. Its antigen is currently unknown. Deletions cut 4 bases from V and 0 bases from J, with 12 bases between. This CDR3 has 16 amino acids. CDR1 is KGHDR, CDR2 SFDVKD, per germline. This record belongs to a study of persistence of HIV-infected CD4 T cells. Background on the study: Up to about 200 mL blood was drawn at multiple time points; two donors had single-time leukapheresis. The study's findings and limits: Antigen-responding cells were enriched for degenerate expanded CDR3beta sequences.

An overlapping HIV-1 Gag peptide pool stimulated these cells at roughly 1 ug/peptide/mL. Sorting selected CD4+ T cells upregulating both CD40 ligand and CD69. For approximately 20 hours, CD8-depleted PBMCs received anti-CD28/CD49d costimulation, a CD40-blocking antibody and enfuvirtide. Sequencing used immunoSEQ version 4 in survey mode. Each sample used up to 1 ug genomic DNA diluted to 10 ng/uL. Assay used: immunoSEQ multiplex PCR; TCRdb lists only in-frame clones, some missing. The sample gives under 20,000 clones, over 55% of which show up once; 1.9% is in the top ten. This chain links TRBV24-1 with TRBJ1-3; no clear D gene. The receptor comes from an adult woman with HIV who was CMV-seropositive. Sequencing was performed on CD4+ T cells sorted from PBMCs after approximately 18-hour stimulation, taken from a patient who received antiretroviral therapy. Written as DNA, the CDR3 is TGTGCCACCAGTGAGCCGGACGGCCTCTCTGGAAACACCATATATTTT. Residues: CATSEPDGLSGNTIYF.